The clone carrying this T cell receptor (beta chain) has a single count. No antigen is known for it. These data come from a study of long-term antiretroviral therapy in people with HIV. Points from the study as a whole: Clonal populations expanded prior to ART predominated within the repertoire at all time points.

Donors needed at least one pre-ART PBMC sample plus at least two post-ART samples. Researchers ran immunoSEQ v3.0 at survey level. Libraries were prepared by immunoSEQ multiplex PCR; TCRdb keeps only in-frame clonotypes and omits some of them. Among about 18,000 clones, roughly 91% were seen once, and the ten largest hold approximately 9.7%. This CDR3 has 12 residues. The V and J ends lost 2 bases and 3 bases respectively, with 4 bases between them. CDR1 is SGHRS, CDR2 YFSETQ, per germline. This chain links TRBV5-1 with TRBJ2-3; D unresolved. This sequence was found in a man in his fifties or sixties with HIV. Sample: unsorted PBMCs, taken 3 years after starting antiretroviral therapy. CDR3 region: CASSFPTDTQYF. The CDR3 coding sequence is TGCGCCAGCAGCTTCCCGACAGATACGCAGTATTTT.